These T cell receptor beta chains were read from a single sample in a study of human T cells and chemical hapten exposure. Via MiXCR, TCRdb re-called the RACE reads, giving one row per CDR3 protein. The sample records about 400,000 distinct CDR3 sequences, around 6% being singletons. The sequenced sample was whole blood, obtained in connection with sensitization to the hapten diphenylcyclopropenone (DPC). These receptors were taken from a young woman with alopecia areata. Some clones in this sample may be carry-over from other donors' samples. Each CDR3 is given with its conserved first and last residue. A D gene is named only where the DNA matches it firmly. The size entry is marked missing in some rows and otherwise reads once, few, many or a size class.

j_gene: TRBJ1-5
d_gene: -
abundance: many
v_gene: TRBV5-6
CDR3nt: TGTGCCAGCAGCCCCCGGGGGGGGGCTAGTCAGCCCCAGCATTTT
CDR3aa: CASSPRGGASQPQHF

j_gene: TRBJ2-2
d_gene: -
abundance: few
v_gene: TRBV6-2/TRBV6-3
CDR3nt: TGTGCCAGCAACACGCCGAACACCGGGGAGCTGTTTTTT
CDR3aa: CASNTPNTGELFF

j_gene: TRBJ1-3
d_gene: -
abundance: many
v_gene: TRBV28
CDR3nt: TGTGCCAGCAGTCCGGGGGACGGGAGCTCTGGAAACACCATATATTTT
CDR3aa: CASSPGDGSSGNTIYF

j_gene: TRBJ1-2
d_gene: -
abundance: -
v_gene: TRBV5-1
CDR3nt: TGCGCCAGCAGCTTGGGTGGTGGCGATGGCTACACCTTC
CDR3aa: CASSLGGGDGYTF

j_gene: TRBJ1-5
d_gene: -
abundance: many
v_gene: TRBV15
CDR3nt: TGTGCCACCAGCAGGCGGGATCAGCCCCAGCATTTT
CDR3aa: CATSRRDQPQHF

j_gene: TRBJ2-2
d_gene: TRBD1
abundance: few
v_gene: TRBV5-1
CDR3nt: TGCGCCAGCAGGGGCCCTGGACAGGGGAGGACGGGGGAGCTGTTTTTT
CDR3aa: CASRGPGQGRTGELFF

j_gene: TRBJ2-7
d_gene: TRBD1
abundance: -
v_gene: TRBV6-6
CDR3nt: TGTGCCAGCAGTCCCGACAGGGCTGGACGCTACGAGCAGTACTTC
CDR3aa: CASSPDRAGRYEQYF

j_gene: TRBJ2-3
d_gene: TRBD2
abundance: -
v_gene: TRBV28
CDR3nt: TGTGCCAGCAGTGAGGGACTTCGGGGAGGGGTGGATACGCAGTATTTT
CDR3aa: CASSEGLRGGVDTQYF

j_gene: TRBJ1-5
d_gene: -
abundance: many
v_gene: TRBV7-9
CDR3nt: TGTGCCAGCAGCTTAGGAGATGGGGGAGGAAGCAATCAGCCCCAGCATTTT
CDR3aa: CASSLGDGGGSNQPQHF

j_gene: TRBJ1-4
d_gene: -
abundance: few
v_gene: TRBV27
CDR3nt: TGTGCCAGCAGTCCTTTCCTGCGGGACATTAATGAAAAACTGTTTTTT
CDR3aa: CASSPFLRDINEKLFF

j_gene: TRBJ1-1
d_gene: -
abundance: few
v_gene: TRBV7-9
CDR3nt: TGTGCCAGCAGCTTATGGAAGGGTGGCACTGAAGCTTTCTTT
CDR3aa: CASSLWKGGTEAFF

j_gene: TRBJ1-2
d_gene: -
abundance: many
v_gene: TRBV12-3/TRBV12-4
CDR3nt: TGTGCCAGCACCCTGGCCCAAAATGGGAAGGGGAGCAATGGCTACACCTTC
CDR3aa: CASTLAQNGKGSNGYTF